One and the same sample provided the 10 T cell receptor beta chains below, sequenced in a study of control samples from healthy donors and cancer patients. Clones were read by immunoSEQ multiplex PCR, and TCRdb kept only the in-frame ones, dropping some. The sample consists of 15,000 to 20,000 clones, approximately 86% of them appearing once. The specimen was PBMCs. The receptor source for this set is a woman aged 70-85 years with colorectal cancer.

This chain links TRBV9 with TRBJ1-2, with D unclear. CDR3 length: 12 residues. The germline V gene has CDR1 SGDLS and CDR2 YYNGEE. Trimming took 0 bases from V and 6 from J, leaving 6 bases between them. The CDR3 region is CASSVDGDGYTF. CDR3 nucleotide sequence: TGTGCCAGCAGCGTAGATGGGGATGGCTACACCTTC.

The chain recombines TRBV13 with TRBJ2-1; no definite D call. Germline V CDR1 and CDR2: PRHDT, FYEKMQ (reference sequence). Trimming took 0 bases from V and 2 from J, leaving 11 bases between them. The CDR3 loop spans 16 amino acids. CDR3 DNA: TGTGCCAGCAGCTTAGGTGTTCTAGGAGCCTACAATGAGCAGTTCTTC. This gives the protein CASSLGVLGAYNEQFF. Combining the CDR3 with reference TRBV13 and TRBJ2-1 gives the whole variable domain AAGVIQSPRHLIKEKRETATLKCYPIPRHDTVYWYQQGPGQDPQFLISFYEKMQSDKGSIPDRFSAQQFSDYHSELNMSSLELGDSALYFCASSLGVLGAYNEQFFGPGTRLTVL.

This chain links TRBV6-5 with TRBJ1-5; D unresolved. Germline assignment: CDR1 MNHEY and CDR2 SVGAGI. With 6 bases removed from V and 9 bases from J, the gap between germline ends came to 18 bases. The CDR3 loop spans 14 amino acids. The CDR3 here is CASSFGEGVGPQHF. The CDR3 region has the DNA TGTGCCAGCAGCTTCGGGGAGGGCGTAGGGCCCCAGCATTTT.

The chain couples TRBV5-1 to TRBJ2-1, with D unresolved. In germline, CDR1 is SGHRS, CDR2 YFSETQ. Trimming left V 1 base short and J 0 bases short, with 8 bases between. The CDR3 spans 15 residues. CDR3 protein: CASSLSGYSYNEQFF. CDR3 nucleotide sequence: TGCGCCAGCAGCTTGTCTGGATACTCCTACAATGAGCAGTTCTTC.

This chain connects TRBV4-2 to TRBJ2-2, with D possibly TRBD1 on 6 matching bases. Trimming cost V 4 bases and J 5 bases, with 20 bases left between them. The germline gives CDR1 LGHNA, CDR2 YNFKEQ. CDR3 length: 17 residues. The CDR3 DNA sequence: TGTGCCAGCAGCCGACCAGAAGCGGTGAGGGGGACCGGGGAGCTGTTTTTT. Translating it yields CASSRPEAVRGTGELFF.

V and J are TRBV11-2 and TRBJ2-2, with D maybe TRBD2 (6 bases). Germline-derived CDR1 and CDR2 are SGHAT and FQNNGV. There are 14 residues in the CDR3. The V gene lost 0 bases and the J gene lost 6 bases, with 8 bases spanning the gap. CDR3 DNA: TGTGCCAGCAGCTTAGAGTGGGGGGCCGGGGAGCTGTTTTTT. Its protein is CASSLEWGAGELFF. The full variable domain, rest sourced from reference TRBV11-2 and TRBJ2-2, is EAGVAQSPRYKIIEKRQSVAFWCNPISGHATLYWYQQILGQGPKLLIQFQNNGVVDDSQLPKDRFSAERLKGVDSTLKIQPAKLEDSAVYLCASSLEWGAGELFFGEGSRLTVL.

This clone is a singleton in its sample. The chain combines TRBV24-1 with TRBJ2-3; unclear D gene. Trimming removed 5 bases at V and 4 bases at J, with 9 bases between. Germline V gene data show CDR1 as KGHDR and CDR2 as SFDVKD. The CDR3 contains 13 residues. CDR3 loop: CATSGPRADTQYF. The CDR3 bases are TGTGCCACCAGTGGGCCAAGGGCAGATACGCAGTATTTT.

The rearrangement links TRBV15 to TRBJ1-2, with 10 bases lining up with TRBD1. V shed 5 bases, J shed 2 bases, and the junction held 5 bases outside the gene matches. Germline-derived CDR1 and CDR2 are LNHNV and YYDKDF (reference sequence). This CDR3 has 15 amino acids. Here the CDR3 DNA reads TGTGCCACCAGCTTGGACAGGGGGACCAACTATGGCTACACCTTC. Residues: CATSLDRGTNYGYTF. Full variable domain (remainder filled in from reference TRBV15 and TRBJ1-2): DAMVIQNPRYQVTQFGKPVTLSCSQTLNHNVMYWYQQKSSQAPKLLFHYYDKDFNNEADTPDNFQSRRPNTSFCFLDIRSPGLGDTAMYLCATSLDRGTNYGYTFGSGTRLTVV.

This chain uses TRBV7-9 with TRBJ1-3, with 7 nucleotides matching TRBD1. Per the germline V gene, CDR1 is SEHNR and CDR2 is FQNEAQ (reference sequence). The CDR3 runs 15 residues. Trimming removed 5 bases from V and 4 bases from J; junction bases left unmatched: 8. CDR3 region: CASSRHQGDGNTIYF. CDR3 nucleotide sequence: TGTGCCAGCAGCCGTCACCAGGGGGACGGAAACACCATATATTTT.

The chain joins TRBV10-3 to TRBJ2-7; 9 nucleotides match TRBD2. The CDR3 sequence is 15 residues long. Germline V gene lookup returns CDR1 ENHRY and CDR2 SYGVKD. After removal of 0 bases from V and 1 base from J, the junction contained 1 base not matched to a gene. The chain's CDR3 is CAISESAGGSYEQYF. DNA of the CDR3: TGTGCCATCAGTGAGTCTGCGGGAGGGTCCTACGAGCAGTACTTC.